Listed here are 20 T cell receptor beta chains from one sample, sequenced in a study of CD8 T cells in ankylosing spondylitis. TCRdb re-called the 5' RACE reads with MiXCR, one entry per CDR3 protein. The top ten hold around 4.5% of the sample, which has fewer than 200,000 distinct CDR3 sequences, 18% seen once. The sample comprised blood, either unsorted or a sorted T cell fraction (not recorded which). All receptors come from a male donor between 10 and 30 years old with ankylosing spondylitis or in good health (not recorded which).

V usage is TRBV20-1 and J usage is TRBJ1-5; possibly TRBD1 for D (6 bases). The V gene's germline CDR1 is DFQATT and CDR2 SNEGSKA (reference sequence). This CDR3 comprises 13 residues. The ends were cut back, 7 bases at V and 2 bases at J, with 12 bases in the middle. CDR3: CSGGAAGNQPQHF. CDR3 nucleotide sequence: TGCAGTGGGGGGGCTGCAGGCAATCAGCCCCAGCATTTT.

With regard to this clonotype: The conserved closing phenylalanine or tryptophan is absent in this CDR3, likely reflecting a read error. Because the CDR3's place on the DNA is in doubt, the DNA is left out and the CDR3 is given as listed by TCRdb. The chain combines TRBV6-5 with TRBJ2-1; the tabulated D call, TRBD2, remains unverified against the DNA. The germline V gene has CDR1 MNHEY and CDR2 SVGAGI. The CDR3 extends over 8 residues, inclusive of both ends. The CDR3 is CASRPRLL.

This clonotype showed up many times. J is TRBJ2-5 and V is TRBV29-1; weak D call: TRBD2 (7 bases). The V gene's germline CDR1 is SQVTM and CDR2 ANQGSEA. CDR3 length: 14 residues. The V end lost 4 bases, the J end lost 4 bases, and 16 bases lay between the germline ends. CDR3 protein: CSVVAGARRETQYF. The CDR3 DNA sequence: TGCAGCGTTGTGGCGGGGGCAAGGAGAGAGACCCAGTACTTC.

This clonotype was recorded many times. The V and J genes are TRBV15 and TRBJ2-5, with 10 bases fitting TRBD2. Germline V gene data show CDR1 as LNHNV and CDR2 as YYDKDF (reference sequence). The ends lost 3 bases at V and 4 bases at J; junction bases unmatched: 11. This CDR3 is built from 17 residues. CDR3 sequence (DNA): TGTGCCACCAGCAGTTCCCAACTAGCGGGGCTTGTAGAGACCCAGTACTTC. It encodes CATSSSQLAGLVETQYF.

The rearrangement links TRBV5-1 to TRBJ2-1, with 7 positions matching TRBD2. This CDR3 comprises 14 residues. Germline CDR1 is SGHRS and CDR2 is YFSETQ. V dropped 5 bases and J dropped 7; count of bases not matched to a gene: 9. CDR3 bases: TGCGCCAGCAGACCGGGACTATCGGGGAATGAGCAGTTCTTC. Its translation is CASRPGLSGNEQFF.

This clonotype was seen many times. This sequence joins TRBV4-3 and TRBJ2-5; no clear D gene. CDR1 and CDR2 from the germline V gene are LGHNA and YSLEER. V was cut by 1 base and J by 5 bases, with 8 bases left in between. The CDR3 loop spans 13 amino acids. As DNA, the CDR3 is TGCGCCAGCAGCCAAGCGAAAGGGGAGACCCAGTACTTC. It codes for CASSQAKGETQYF.

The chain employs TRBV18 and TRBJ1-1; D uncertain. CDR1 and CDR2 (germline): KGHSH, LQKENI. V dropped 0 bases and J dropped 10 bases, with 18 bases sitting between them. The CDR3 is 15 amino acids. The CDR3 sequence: CASSPPQTGREGAFF. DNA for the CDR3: TGTGCCAGCTCACCACCCCAGACCGGCCGGGAGGGAGCTTTCTTT.

The CDR3 nucleotides read TGTGCCAGCATCCCTGGCACTCCCTACACAGATACGCAGTATTTT. This encodes CASIPGTPYTDTQYF. The chain has TRBV28 and TRBJ2-3, with D hard to call. Germline CDR1 reads MDHEN; CDR2 reads SYDVKM. This CDR3 spans 15 amino acids. V lost 7 bases to trimming and J lost 2 bases, with 16 bases between them.

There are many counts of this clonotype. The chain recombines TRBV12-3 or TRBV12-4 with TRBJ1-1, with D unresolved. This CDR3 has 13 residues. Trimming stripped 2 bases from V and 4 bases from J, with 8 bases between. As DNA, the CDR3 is TGTGCCAGCAGTTTACCTCCGAGCACTGAAGCTTTCTTT. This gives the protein CASSLPPSTEAFF.

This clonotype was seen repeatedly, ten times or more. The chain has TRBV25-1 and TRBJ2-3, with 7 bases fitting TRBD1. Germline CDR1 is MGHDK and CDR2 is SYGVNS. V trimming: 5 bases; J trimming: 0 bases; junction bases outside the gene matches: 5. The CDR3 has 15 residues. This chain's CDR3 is CASSHRDRSTDTQYF. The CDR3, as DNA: TGTGCCAGCAGTCACCGGGACAGAAGCACAGATACGCAGTATTTT. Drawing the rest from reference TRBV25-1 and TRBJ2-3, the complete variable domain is EADIYQTPRYLVIGTGKKITLECSQTMGHDKMYWYQQDPGMELHLIHYSYGVNSTEKGDLSSESTVSRIRTEHFPLTLESARPSHTSQYLCASSHRDRSTDTQYFGPGTRLTVL.

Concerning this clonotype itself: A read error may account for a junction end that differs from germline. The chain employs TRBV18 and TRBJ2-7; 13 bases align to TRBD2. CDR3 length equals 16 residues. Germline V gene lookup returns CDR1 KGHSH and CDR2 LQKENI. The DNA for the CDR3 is TGTGCCAGCTCACCAACTCCGGGACTAGCGGGAATCCACCCCCTCTTC. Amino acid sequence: CASSPTPGLAGIHPLF.

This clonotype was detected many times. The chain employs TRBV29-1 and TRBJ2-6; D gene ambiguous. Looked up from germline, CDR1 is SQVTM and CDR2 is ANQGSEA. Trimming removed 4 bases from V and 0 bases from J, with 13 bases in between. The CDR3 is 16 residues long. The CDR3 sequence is CSVARDTDSGANVLTF. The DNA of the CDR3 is TGCAGCGTTGCCAGAGATACAGACTCTGGGGCCAACGTCCTGACTTTC.

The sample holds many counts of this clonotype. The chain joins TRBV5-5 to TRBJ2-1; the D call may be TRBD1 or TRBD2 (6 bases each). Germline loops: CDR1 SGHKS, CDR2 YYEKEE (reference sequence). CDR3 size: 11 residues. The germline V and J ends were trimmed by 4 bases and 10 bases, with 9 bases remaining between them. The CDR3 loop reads CASSGGLEQFF. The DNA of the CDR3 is TGTGCCAGCAGCGGGGGGCTAGAGCAGTTCTTC.

DNA for the CDR3: TGTGCCAGCAGTTTATTGGATTATAGCAATCAGCCCCAGCATTTT. This codes for CASSLLDYSNQPQHF. The chain joins TRBV12-3 or TRBV12-4 to TRBJ1-5; D uncertain. The V end was cut by 2 bases, the J end by 0 bases, with 8 bases between. This CDR3 is built from 15 residues.

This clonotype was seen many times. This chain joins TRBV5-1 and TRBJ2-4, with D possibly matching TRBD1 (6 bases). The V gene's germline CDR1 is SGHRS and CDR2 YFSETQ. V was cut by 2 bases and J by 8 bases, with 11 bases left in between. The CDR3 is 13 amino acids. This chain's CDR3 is CASSFFEGDIQYF. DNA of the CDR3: TGCGCCAGCAGCTTCTTCGAGGGGGACATTCAGTACTTC.

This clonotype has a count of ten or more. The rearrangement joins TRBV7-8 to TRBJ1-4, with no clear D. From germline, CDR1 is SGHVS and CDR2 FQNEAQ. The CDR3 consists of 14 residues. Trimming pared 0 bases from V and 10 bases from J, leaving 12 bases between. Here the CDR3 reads CASSLADGFGKLFF. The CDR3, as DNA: TGTGCCAGCAGCTTAGCGGACGGTTTCGGAAAACTGTTTTTT.

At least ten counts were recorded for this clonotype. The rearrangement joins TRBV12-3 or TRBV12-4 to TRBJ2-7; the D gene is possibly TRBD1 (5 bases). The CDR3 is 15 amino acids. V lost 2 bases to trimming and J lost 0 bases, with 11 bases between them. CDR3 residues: CASSLLGATSYEQYF. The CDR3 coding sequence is TGTGCCAGCAGTTTATTAGGGGCGACCTCCTACGAGCAGTACTTC.

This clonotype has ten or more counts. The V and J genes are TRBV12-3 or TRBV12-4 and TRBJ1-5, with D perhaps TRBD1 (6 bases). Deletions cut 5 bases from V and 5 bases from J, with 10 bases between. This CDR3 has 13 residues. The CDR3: CASSRTVYQPQHF. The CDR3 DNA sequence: TGTGCCAGCAGTAGGACAGTCTATCAGCCCCAGCATTTT.

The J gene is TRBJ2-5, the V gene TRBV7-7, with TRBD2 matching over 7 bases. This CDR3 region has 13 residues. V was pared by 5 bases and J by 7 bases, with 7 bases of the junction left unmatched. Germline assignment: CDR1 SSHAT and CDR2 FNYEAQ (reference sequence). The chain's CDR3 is CASSPRRELTQYF. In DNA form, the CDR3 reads TGTGCCAGCAGCCCGAGGCGGGAGTTGACCCAGTACTTC.

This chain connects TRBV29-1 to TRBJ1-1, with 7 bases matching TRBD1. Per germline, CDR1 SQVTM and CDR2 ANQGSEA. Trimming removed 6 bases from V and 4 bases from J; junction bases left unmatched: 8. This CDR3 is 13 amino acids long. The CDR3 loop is CSVAQTGSTEAFF. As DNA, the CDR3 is TGCAGCGTCGCCCAGACAGGGAGCACTGAAGCTTTCTTT.